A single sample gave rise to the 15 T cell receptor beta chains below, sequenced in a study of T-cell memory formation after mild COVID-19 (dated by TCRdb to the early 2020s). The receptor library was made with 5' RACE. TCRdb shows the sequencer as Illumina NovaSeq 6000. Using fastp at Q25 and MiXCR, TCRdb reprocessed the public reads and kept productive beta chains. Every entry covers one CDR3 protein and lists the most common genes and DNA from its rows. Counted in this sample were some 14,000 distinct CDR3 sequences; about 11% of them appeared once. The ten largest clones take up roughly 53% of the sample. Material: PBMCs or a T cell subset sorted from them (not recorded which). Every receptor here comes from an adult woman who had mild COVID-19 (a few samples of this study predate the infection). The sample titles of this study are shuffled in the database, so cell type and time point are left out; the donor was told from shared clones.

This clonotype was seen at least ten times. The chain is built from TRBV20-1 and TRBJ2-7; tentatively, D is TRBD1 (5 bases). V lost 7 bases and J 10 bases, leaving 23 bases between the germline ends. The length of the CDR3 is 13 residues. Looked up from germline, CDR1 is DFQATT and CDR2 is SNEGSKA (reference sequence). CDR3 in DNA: TGCAGTGTTGAAGCAGGGTACGAGGCCGTTCAGTACTTC. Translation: CSVEAGYEAVQYF.

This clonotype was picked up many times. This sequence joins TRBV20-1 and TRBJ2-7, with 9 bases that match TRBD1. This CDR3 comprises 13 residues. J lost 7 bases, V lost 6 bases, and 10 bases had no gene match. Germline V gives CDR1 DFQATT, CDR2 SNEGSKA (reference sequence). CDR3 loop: CSATGGPLREQYF. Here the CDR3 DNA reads TGCAGTGCCACAGGGGGCCCTCTTCGTGAGCAGTACTTC.

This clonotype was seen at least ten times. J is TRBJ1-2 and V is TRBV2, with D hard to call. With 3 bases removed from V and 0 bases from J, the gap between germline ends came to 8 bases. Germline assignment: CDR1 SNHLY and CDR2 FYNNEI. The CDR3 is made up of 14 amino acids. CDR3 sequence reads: CASSDTGANYGYTF. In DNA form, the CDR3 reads TGTGCCAGCAGTGATACTGGGGCTAACTATGGCTACACCTTC.

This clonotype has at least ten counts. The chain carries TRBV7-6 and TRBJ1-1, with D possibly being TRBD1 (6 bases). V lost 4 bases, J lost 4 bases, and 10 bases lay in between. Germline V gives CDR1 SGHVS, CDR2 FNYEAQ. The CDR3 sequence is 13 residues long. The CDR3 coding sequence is TGTGCCAGCAGCTGGCAGGGGCCCACTGAAGCTTTCTTT. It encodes CASSWQGPTEAFF.

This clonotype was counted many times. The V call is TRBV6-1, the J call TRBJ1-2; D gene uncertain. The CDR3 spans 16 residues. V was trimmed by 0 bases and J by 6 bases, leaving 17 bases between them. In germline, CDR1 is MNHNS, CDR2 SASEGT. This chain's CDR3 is CASSEAPFFRSDGYTF. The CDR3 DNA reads TGTGCCAGCAGTGAAGCCCCTTTCTTCCGGTCTGATGGCTACACCTTC.

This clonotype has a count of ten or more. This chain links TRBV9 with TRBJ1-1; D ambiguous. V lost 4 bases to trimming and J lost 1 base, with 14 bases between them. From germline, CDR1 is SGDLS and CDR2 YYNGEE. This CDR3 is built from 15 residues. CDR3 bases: TGTGCCAGCAGCCCCGCAGGCAGGCCGAACACTGAAGCTTTCTTT. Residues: CASSPAGRPNTEAFF.

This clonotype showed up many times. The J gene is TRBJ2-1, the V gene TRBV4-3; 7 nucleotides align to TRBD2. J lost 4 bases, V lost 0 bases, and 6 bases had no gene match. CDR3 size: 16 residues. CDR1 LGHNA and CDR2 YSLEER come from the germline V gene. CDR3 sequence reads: CASSQDGLAEYNEQFF. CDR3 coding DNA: TGCGCCAGCAGCCAAGATGGTCTAGCGGAATACAATGAGCAGTTCTTC.

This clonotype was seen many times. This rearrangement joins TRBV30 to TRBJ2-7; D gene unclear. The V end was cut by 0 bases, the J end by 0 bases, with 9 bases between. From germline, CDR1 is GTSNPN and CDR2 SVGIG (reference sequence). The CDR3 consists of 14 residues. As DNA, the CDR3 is TGTGCCTGGAGTGTACTGTCTGACTCCTACGAGCAGTACTTC. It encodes CAWSVLSDSYEQYF.

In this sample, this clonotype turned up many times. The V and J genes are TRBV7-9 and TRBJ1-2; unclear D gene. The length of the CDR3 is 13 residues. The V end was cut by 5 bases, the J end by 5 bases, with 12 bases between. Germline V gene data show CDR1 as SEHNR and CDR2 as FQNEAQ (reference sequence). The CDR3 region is CASSPLRVYGYTF. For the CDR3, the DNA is TGTGCCAGCAGCCCACTCCGGGTGTATGGCTACACCTTC.

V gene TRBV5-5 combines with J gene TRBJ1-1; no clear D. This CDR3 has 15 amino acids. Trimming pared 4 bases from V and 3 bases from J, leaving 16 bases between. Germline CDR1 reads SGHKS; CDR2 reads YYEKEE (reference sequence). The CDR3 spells CASSPDLNRYTEAFF. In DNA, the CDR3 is TGTGCCAGCAGCCCGGATTTGAACCGGTACACTGAAGCTTTCTTT.

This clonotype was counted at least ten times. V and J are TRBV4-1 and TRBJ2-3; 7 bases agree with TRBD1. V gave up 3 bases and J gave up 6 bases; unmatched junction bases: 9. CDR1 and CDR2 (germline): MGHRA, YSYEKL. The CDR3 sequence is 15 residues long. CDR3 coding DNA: TGCGCCAGCAGCCATTTCGAGACAGGGTGGGATACGCAGTATTTT. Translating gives CASSHFETGWDTQYF.

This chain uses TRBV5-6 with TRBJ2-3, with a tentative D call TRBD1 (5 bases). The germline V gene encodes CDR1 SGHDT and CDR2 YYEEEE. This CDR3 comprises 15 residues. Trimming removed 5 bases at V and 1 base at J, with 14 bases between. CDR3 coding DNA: TGTGCCAGCAGACTTACAGGAAGCGGCACAGATACGCAGTATTTT. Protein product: CASRLTGSGTDTQYF.

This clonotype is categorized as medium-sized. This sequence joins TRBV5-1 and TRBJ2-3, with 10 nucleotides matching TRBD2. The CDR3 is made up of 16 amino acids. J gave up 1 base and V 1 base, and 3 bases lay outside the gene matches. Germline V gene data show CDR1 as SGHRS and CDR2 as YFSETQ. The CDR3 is CASSLYLAGGTDTQYF. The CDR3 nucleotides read TGCGCCAGCAGCTTGTATCTAGCGGGGGGCACAGATACGCAGTATTTT.

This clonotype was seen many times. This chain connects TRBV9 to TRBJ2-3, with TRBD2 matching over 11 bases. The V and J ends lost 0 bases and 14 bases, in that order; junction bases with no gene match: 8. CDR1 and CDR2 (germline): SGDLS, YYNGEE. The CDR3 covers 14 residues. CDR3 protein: CASSVGLAGRPRYF. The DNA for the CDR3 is TGTGCCAGCAGCGTAGGACTAGCGGGAAGGCCGCGGTATTTT.

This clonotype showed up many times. This CDR3 is CASSLGGVGSYNEQFF. The DNA for the CDR3 is TGTGCCAGCAGCCTAGGGGGGGTAGGCTCCTACAATGAGCAGTTCTTC. The rearrangement links TRBV7-6 to TRBJ2-1, with D possibly being TRBD2 (7 bases). With 5 bases removed from V and 0 bases from J, the gap between germline ends came to 14 bases. The CDR3 is 16 residues long. CDR1 is SGHVS and CDR2 is FNYEAQ in the germline V gene.